This T cell receptor beta chain was sequenced during a study of T cells expressing NK-cell markers. Study details: The TCR beta repertoires were obtained from sorted CD3+CD56+NKG2C+, CD3+CD56+NKG2C- and CD3+CD56-NKG2C+ T cells. Serological testing identified seven of the eight sequenced donors as HCMV-seropositive and one as seronegative.

The length of the CDR3 is 19 residues. In germline, CDR1 is DFQATT, CDR2 SNEGSKA (reference sequence). Scientists made TCR beta cDNA using 5'RACE template switching with UMIs. TCRdb reprocessed the 5' RACE reads and reports one entry per CDR3 protein, with no DNA. This table holds 350,000 to 400,000 distinct CDR3 sequences. The chain combines TRBV20-1 with TRBJ2-5; there is no DNA to check the TCRdb D call of TRBD2. The sequenced sample was blood T cells: a sorted CD56 or NKG2C T cell subset, CD4+ or CD8+ T cells, or bulk PBMC T cells (not recorded which). The TCR originated in a woman aged 45 to 65 in good health. The CDR3 is CSASDSTGTSTPSRETQYF.